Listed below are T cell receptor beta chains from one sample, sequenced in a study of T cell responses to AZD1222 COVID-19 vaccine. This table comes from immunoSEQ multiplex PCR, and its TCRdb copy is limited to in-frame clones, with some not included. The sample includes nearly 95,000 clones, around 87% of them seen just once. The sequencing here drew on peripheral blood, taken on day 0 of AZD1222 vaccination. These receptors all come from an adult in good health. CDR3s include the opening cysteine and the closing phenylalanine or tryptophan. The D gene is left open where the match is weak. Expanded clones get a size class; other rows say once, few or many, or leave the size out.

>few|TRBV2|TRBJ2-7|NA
TGTGCCAGCGGGTACTCCTACGAGCAGTACTTC
CASGYSYEQYF
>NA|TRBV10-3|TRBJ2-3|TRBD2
TGTGCCATCAGTAACGGACTAGCGGGGACAGATACGCAGTATTTT
CAISNGLAGTDTQYF
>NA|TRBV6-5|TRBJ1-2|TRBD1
TGTGCCAGCAGTACCGAGCGGACAGGCTCCCATGGCTACACCTTC
CASSTERTGSHGYTF
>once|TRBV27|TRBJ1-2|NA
TGTGCCCCGAGCCCCTCTAACTATGGCTACACCTTC
CAPSPSNYGYTF
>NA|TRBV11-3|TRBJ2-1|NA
TGTGCCAGCAGCCGTGGGGGGTCCTACAATGAGCAGTTCTTC
CASSRGGSYNEQFF
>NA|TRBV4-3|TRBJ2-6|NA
TGCGCCAGTCGTTCTGGGGCCAACGTCCTGACTTTC
CASRSGANVLTF
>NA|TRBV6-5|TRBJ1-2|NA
TGTGCCAGCAGTTACGGGTTACGGGCGGGCGGCTACACCTTC
CASSYGLRAGGYTF
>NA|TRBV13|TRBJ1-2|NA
TGTGCCAGCAGGTTCCCCATCAGTACTAACTATGGCTACACCTTC
CASRFPISTNYGYTF
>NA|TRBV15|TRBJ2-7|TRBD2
TGTGCCACCAGCACCCTAGCGGGGGGTTCCTCCTACGAGCAGTACTTC
CATSTLAGGSSYEQYF
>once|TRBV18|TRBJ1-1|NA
TGTGCCAGCTCACCACGAGTGAACACTGAAGCTTTCTTT
CASSPRVNTEAFF
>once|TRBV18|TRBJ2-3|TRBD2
TGTGCCACCCCCGCCGGGGGGGGCACAGATACGCAGTATTTT
CATPAGGGTDTQYF
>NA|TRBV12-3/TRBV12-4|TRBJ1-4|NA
TGTGCCAGCCTTGAGTCAGTCTCTGAAAAACTGTTTTTT
CASLESVSEKLFF
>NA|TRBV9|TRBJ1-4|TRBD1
TGTGCCAGCAGCGTAGGGACAGGGGCGCGGAACGAAAAACTGTTTTTT
CASSVGTGARNEKLFF
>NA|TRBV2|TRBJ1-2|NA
TGTGCCAGCAGTGGGGCAGGGAGGAATGGCTACACCTTC
CASSGAGRNGYTF
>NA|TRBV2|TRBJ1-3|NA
TGTGCCAGCAGTGAATCCAGGGGTGGAAACACCATATATTTT
CASSESRGGNTIYF
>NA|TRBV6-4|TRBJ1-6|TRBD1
TGTGCCAGCAGCGTAGGGCCCCAGGGGGGTTCACCCCTCCACTTT
CASSVGPQGGSPLHF
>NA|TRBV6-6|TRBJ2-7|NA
TGTGCCAGCAGTTACGTAGATTACGAGCAGTACTTC
CASSYVDYEQYF
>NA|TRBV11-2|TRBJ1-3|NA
TGTGCCAGCAGCTTAGATCCCAGACGTAGCTCTGGAAACACCATATATTTT
CASSLDPRRSSGNTIYF
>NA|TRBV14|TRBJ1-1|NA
TGTGCCAGCAGCGCCCAACAGGGATCCACTGAAGCTTTCTTT
CASSAQQGSTEAFF
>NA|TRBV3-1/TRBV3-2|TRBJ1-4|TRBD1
TGTGCCAGCAGCCTTCAACAGGGGTCTAATGAAAAACTGTTTTTT
CASSLQQGSNEKLFF
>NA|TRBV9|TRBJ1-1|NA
TGTGCCAGCAGCGTAGCACAGAAGAACACTGAAGCTTTCTTT
CASSVAQKNTEAFF
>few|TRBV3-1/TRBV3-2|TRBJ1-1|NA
TGTGCCAGCGGCGGGGTTGGGGGTTCCACTGAAGCTTTCTTT
CASGGVGGSTEAFF
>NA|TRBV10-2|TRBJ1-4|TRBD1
TGCGCCAGCAGTGGACAGGGACAGCGGGAAAAACTGTTTTTT
CASSGQGQREKLFF
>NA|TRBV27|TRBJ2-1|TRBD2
TGTGCCAGCTGGATAGCGGGGGGGCCGGGCAATGAGCAGTTCTTC
CASWIAGGPGNEQFF
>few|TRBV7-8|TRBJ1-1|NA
TGTGCCAGCAGCCCGCTGAACACTGAAGCTTTCTTT
CASSPLNTEAFF